A single sample is the source of the 31 T cell receptor beta chains below, sequenced in a study of radiation and T cells in renal cell carcinoma. Specified time point: baseline pretreatment blood. The sample's treatment: 15 Gy SBRT to primary tumor, nephrectomy 4 weeks later. Generated by immunoSEQ multiplex PCR, the TCRdb table keeps only in-frame clones and is missing some. The sample lists around 140,000 clones, around 78% occurring once. The source material was blood, sampled from a patient whose treatment included radiotherapy and nephrectomy. All receptors come from a woman aged 45 to 65 with renal cell carcinoma.

The chain combines TRBV6-5 with TRBJ1-1; D uncertain. Germline V lookup: CDR1 MNHEY, CDR2 SVGAGI. The CDR3 contains 12 residues. V lost 8 bases and J lost 1, with 8 bases in between. CDR3 nucleotide sequence: TGTGCCAGCTCCCGACCGAACACTGAAGCTTTCTTT. Residues: CASSRPNTEAFF.

The rearrangement joins TRBV5-4 to TRBJ1-1; D gene ambiguous. V was shortened by 1 base and J by 8 bases, with 9 bases between the two germline ends. Germline V gene data show CDR1 as SGHNT and CDR2 as YYREEE (reference sequence). The CDR3 sequence is 12 residues long. CDR3 coding DNA: TGTGCCAGCAGCTTGAACACGGGAGAAGCTTTCTTT. It yields the protein CASSLNTGEAFF.

This chain links TRBV6-1 with TRBJ2-3, with 15 positions matching TRBD2. The germline V gene encodes CDR1 MNHNS and CDR2 SASEGT. The V and J ends lost 3 bases and 3 bases, in that order; junction bases with no gene match: 4. The CDR3 consists of 17 residues. The CDR3 DNA reads as TGTGCCAGCAGTGAGCTGGGACTAGCGGGGGGAACAGATACGCAGTATTTT. Translation gives CASSELGLAGGTDTQYF.

This clone came up once. V is TRBV6-5 and J is TRBJ2-1; 7 bases match TRBD2. V shed 8 bases and J 2 bases; nucleotides not matched to a gene: 6. The CDR3 consists of 14 residues. The germline gives CDR1 MNHEY, CDR2 SVGAGI. The CDR3 bases are TGTGCCAGCCGCCTGCGGGGGACCTACAATGAGCAGTTCTTC. Protein product: CASRLRGTYNEQFF.

This clone was detected only a few times. V is TRBV30 and J is TRBJ1-6, with unresolved D. CDR1 and CDR2 (germline): GTSNPN, SVGIG (reference sequence). Trimming took off 0 bases at V and 6 bases at J, with 12 bases between the two ends. The CDR3 has 15 residues. CDR3 in amino acids: CAWSVTGIPNSPLHF. The CDR3 bases are TGTGCCTGGAGTGTAACGGGGATCCCTAATTCACCCCTCCACTTT. Full variable domain (rest looked up from reference TRBV30 and TRBJ1-6): SQTIHQWPATLVQPVGSPLSLECTVEGTSNPNLYWYRQAAGRGLQLLFYSVGIGQISSEVPQNLSASRPQDRQFILSSKKLLLSDSGFYLCAWSVTGIPNSPLHFGNGTRLTVT.

In its sample, this clone was seen a few times. This sequence joins TRBV2 and TRBJ1-1, with D possibly being TRBD1 (6 bases). V was clipped by 7 bases and J by 5 bases, with 14 bases between them. CDR1 SNHLY and CDR2 FYNNEI come from the germline V gene. CDR3 size: 13 residues. The CDR3 DNA sequence: TGTGCCAGCACCCGAGTAGGGGGGACTGAAGCTTTCTTT. This gives the protein CASTRVGGTEAFF.

The CDR3 DNA follows: TGCGCCAGCAGCTTGGAGCCAGCGGGTGCCTCCTACGAGCAGTACTTC. This translates into CASSLEPAGASYEQYF. The chain joins TRBV5-1 to TRBJ2-7; tentatively, D is TRBD2 (6 bases). V was trimmed by 0 bases and J by 0 bases, leaving 13 bases between them. The CDR3 consists of 16 residues. Germline V gene sequence: CDR1 SGHRS, CDR2 YFSETQ. The full variable domain, its missing parts supplied by reference TRBV5-1 and TRBJ2-7, is KAGVTQTPRYLIKTRGQQVTLSCSPISGHRSVSWYQQTPGQGLQFLFEYFSETQRNKGNFPGRFSGRQFSNSRSEMNVSTLELGDSALYLCASSLEPAGASYEQYFGPGTRLTVT.

J is TRBJ1-4 and V is TRBV6-6, with D perhaps TRBD1 (5 bases). Trimming cost V 0 bases and J 3 bases, with 8 bases left between them. Per germline, CDR1 MNHNY and CDR2 SVGAGI (reference sequence). The CDR3 sequence is 15 residues long. The CDR3 bases are TGTGCCAGCAGTTACTCGGGGGGTTCTAATGAAAAACTGTTTTTT. This codes for CASSYSGGSNEKLFF.

The chain is built from TRBV11-2 and TRBJ1-4; TRBD1 matches at 8 bases. Germline V gene data show CDR1 as SGHAT and CDR2 as FQNNGV. CDR3 length: 15 residues. V shed 5 bases, J shed 8 bases, and the junction held 10 bases outside the gene matches. The CDR3 region has the DNA TGTGCCAGCAGCCGAGACAGGGGATTAGGCGAAAAACTGTTTTTT. Translating gives CASSRDRGLGEKLFF.

This clone was detected once. The CDR3 region has the DNA TGCGCCAGCAGCCTCGCTTGGGGTGCTGAAGCTTTCTTT. Its translation is CASSLAWGAEAFF. V is TRBV4-1 and J is TRBJ1-1; D remains ambiguous. Germline V gene lookup returns CDR1 MGHRA and CDR2 YSYEKL. Trimming cost V 4 bases and J 6 bases, with 12 bases left between them. The CDR3 totals 13 residues.

This chain links TRBV18 with TRBJ2-5, with a possible D match to TRBD2 (5 bases). The length of the CDR3 is 13 residues. The V end lost 5 bases, the J end lost 5 bases, and 12 bases lay between the germline ends. The germline V gene has CDR1 KGHSH and CDR2 LQKENI. CDR3 sequence reads: CASSKGRGETQYF. CDR3 sequence (DNA): TGTGCCAGCTCAAAGGGTCGAGGGGAGACCCAGTACTTC.

The V and J genes are TRBV5-1 and TRBJ2-1, with TRBD1 matching over 9 bases. Unmatched junction bases numbered 1, after V lost 0 bases and J lost 6 bases. This CDR3 has 14 residues. In germline, CDR1 is SGHRS, CDR2 YFSETQ. CDR3 residues: CASSLATGGNEQFF. CDR3 sequence (DNA): TGCGCCAGCAGCTTGGCGACAGGGGGCAATGAGCAGTTCTTC.

The chain has TRBV2 and TRBJ2-5, with D perhaps matching TRBD2 (5 bases). Germline V gene sequence: CDR1 SNHLY, CDR2 FYNNEI. CDR3 length: 13 amino acids. V was pared by 6 bases and J by 3 bases, with 11 bases between. The DNA of the CDR3 is TGTGCCAGCAGCAGTGAGGGAAAAGAGACCCAGTACTTC. Its translation: CASSSEGKETQYF.

The chain joins TRBV6-5 to TRBJ1-1, with D unclear. V was shortened by 4 bases and J by 1 base, with 7 bases between the two germline ends. CDR1 is MNHEY and CDR2 is SVGAGI in the germline V gene. CDR3 size: 13 residues. Written as DNA, the CDR3 is TGTGCCAGCAGTTTATCCAGGAACACTGAAGCTTTCTTT. Its translation: CASSLSRNTEAFF.

CDR3 nucleotide sequence: TGTGCCAGCAGCTTAGCTTCAGCTGGGGCCAACGTCCTGACTTTC. This sequence encodes CASSLASAGANVLTF. This sequence joins TRBV7-2 and TRBJ2-6, with D unresolved. V was trimmed by 0 bases and J by 2 bases, leaving 5 bases between them. The CDR3 consists of 15 residues. Germline CDR1 SGHTA, CDR2 FQGNSA. Full variable domain (rest looked up from reference TRBV7-2 and TRBJ2-6): GAGVSQSPSNKVTEKGKDVELRCDPISGHTALYWYRQSLGQGLEFLIYFQGNSAPDKSGLPSDRFSAERTGGSVSTLTIQRTQQEDSAVYLCASSLASAGANVLTFGAGSRLTVL.

The V and J genes are TRBV9 and TRBJ2-5; 9 nucleotides match TRBD1. The CDR3 totals 15 residues. Germline V CDR1 and CDR2: SGDLS, YYNGEE. V lost 3 bases and J lost 5; bases outside the gene matches: 8. The CDR3 is CASSAGTGNSETQYF. The CDR3 DNA reads TGTGCCAGCAGCGCCGGGACAGGGAATTCCGAGACCCAGTACTTC.

This clone has a single count. This sequence joins TRBV10-3 and TRBJ2-7, with 8 bases identical to TRBD1. The junction had 15 bases not matched to a gene; V was cut back by 8 bases and J by 3 bases. Germline assignment: CDR1 ENHRY and CDR2 SYGVKD. The CDR3 is made up of 16 amino acids. CDR3 sequence reads: CAIGTRAGGSLYEQYF. The DNA for the CDR3 is TGTGCCATCGGAACCCGGGCAGGGGGCTCCCTCTACGAGCAGTACTTC.

The chain employs TRBV7-2 and TRBJ1-2; the D gene is possibly TRBD1 (5 bases). Trimming removed 1 base at V and 1 base at J, with 13 bases between. The germline V gene has CDR1 SGHTA and CDR2 FQGNSA. The CDR3 loop spans 16 amino acids. CDR3 nucleotides: TGTGCCAGCAGCTTAGAGGGAGGGGATAATAACTATGGCTACACCTTC. Translation: CASSLEGGDNNYGYTF.

The V gene is TRBV10-3, the J gene TRBJ2-5; TRBD1 agrees at 7 bases. The CDR3 sequence is 14 residues long. Germline-derived CDR1 and CDR2 are ENHRY and SYGVKD. The J segment lost 5 bases and the V segment lost 6 bases, leaving 9 bases of the junction unmatched. Here the CDR3 DNA reads TGTGCCATCAGCCAGAACAGGGGCAGCGAGACCCAGTACTTC. Its protein product is CAISQNRGSETQYF.

J is TRBJ1-3 and V is TRBV6-6; the D is unclear. The V gene lost 5 bases and the J gene lost 0 bases, with 11 bases spanning the gap. The CDR3 consists of 15 residues. Germline V gene data show CDR1 as MNHNY and CDR2 as SVGAGI (reference sequence). The chain's CDR3 is CASSVGRNSGNTIYF. The CDR3 nucleotides read TGTGCCAGCAGTGTTGGACGGAACTCTGGAAACACCATATATTTT.

This chain joins TRBV29-1 and TRBJ1-1, with unresolved D. The V gene lost 4 bases and the J gene lost 1 base, with 7 bases spanning the gap. The CDR3 has 12 amino acids. From germline, CDR1 is SQVTM and CDR2 ANQGSEA. The DNA of the CDR3 is TGCAGCGTTGTTAAGTGGAACACTGAAGCTTTCTTT. Translating gives CSVVKWNTEAFF. Variable domain in full (rest from reference TRBV29-1 and TRBJ1-1): SAVISQKPSRDICQRGTSLTIQCQVDSQVTMMFWYRQQPGQSLTLIATANQGSEATYESGFVIDKFPISRPNLTFSTLTVSNMSPEDSSIYLCSVVKWNTEAFFGQGTRLTVV.

This clone appeared a few times. V gene TRBV4-3 combines with J gene TRBJ2-7; 10 nucleotides agree with TRBD1. CDR1 and CDR2 from the germline V gene are LGHNA and YSLEER. V shed 4 bases and J 1 base; nucleotides not matched to a gene: 10. The CDR3 is 17 amino acids. As DNA, the CDR3 is TGCGCCAGCAGCCCTTCGCCCGGGACAGGGGCATCCTACGAGCAGTACTTC. Protein: CASSPSPGTGASYEQYF.

The chain joins TRBV9 to TRBJ1-6, with D uncertain. The CDR3 extends over 13 amino acids. Trimming cost V 4 bases and J 6 bases, with 8 bases left between them. The germline CDR1 and CDR2 sequences are SGDLS and YYNGEE. The CDR3: CASSPRGNSPLHF. In DNA form, the CDR3 reads TGTGCCAGCAGCCCCCGTGGTAATTCACCCCTCCACTTT.

This clone was picked up a small number of times. V usage is TRBV7-2 and J usage is TRBJ1-1; 8 nucleotides agree with TRBD1. Per the germline V gene, CDR1 is SGHTA and CDR2 is FQGNSA. This CDR3 region has 15 residues. V lost 5 bases to trimming and J lost 2 bases; unmatched junction nucleotides: 7. This CDR3 is CASSRDRWSNTEAFF. DNA of the CDR3: TGTGCCAGCAGCCGGGACAGGTGGTCAAACACTGAAGCTTTCTTT.

The gene calls are TRBV5-4 and TRBJ2-7, with D perhaps being TRBD1 or TRBD2 (5 bases each). Germline V gene sequence: CDR1 SGHNT, CDR2 YYREEE (reference sequence). V lost 1 base to trimming and J lost 6 bases, with 14 bases between them. The CDR3 is 14 residues long. The CDR3 bases are TGTGCCAGCAGCTTGAATCAGGGAGTGGGCGAGCAGTACTTC. It translates to CASSLNQGVGEQYF.

CDR3 sequence reads: CASSSRAATGSYEQYF. For the CDR3, the DNA is TGTGCCAGCAGCTCCAGGGCAGCGACCGGTTCCTACGAGCAGTACTTC. The chain links TRBV7-6 to TRBJ2-7, with D tentatively TRBD1 (5 bases). CDR3 length: 16 residues. In germline, CDR1 is SGHVS, CDR2 FNYEAQ. V was cut by 4 bases and J by 1 base, with 17 bases left in between.

This clone was seen a single time. The rearrangement joins TRBV10-1 to TRBJ2-7; 10 bases fit TRBD1. This CDR3 spans 20 amino acids. The germline V gene has CDR1 WNHNN and CDR2 SYGVQD (reference sequence). V was clipped by 3 bases and J by 2 bases; unmatched bases: 19. This CDR3 reads CASSDTLIGDRGLTPYEQYF. Written as DNA, the CDR3 is TGCGCCAGCAGTGACACCCTAATCGGGGACAGGGGTTTAACCCCCTACGAGCAGTACTTC.

The chain is built from TRBV5-8 and TRBJ1-5, with D unresolved. From germline, CDR1 is SGHTS and CDR2 YDEGEE. The CDR3 is made up of 13 amino acids. V lost 1 base to trimming and J lost 3 bases, with 5 bases between them. The CDR3 reads CASSLSSNQPQHF. CDR3 DNA: TGTGCCAGCAGCTTGAGTTCCAATCAGCCCCAGCATTTT.

V is TRBV18 and J is TRBJ2-5; tentatively, D is TRBD1 (5 bases). Germline V gene sequence: CDR1 KGHSH, CDR2 LQKENI. The CDR3 sequence is 13 residues long. V lost 6 bases and J lost 2, with 10 bases in between. The DNA for the CDR3 is TGTGCCAGCTCTAGTGACAGACAAGAGACCCAGTACTTC. This translates into CASSSDRQETQYF.

The chain couples TRBV5-1 to TRBJ2-5; tentative D call: TRBD1 (6 bases). Germline values: CDR1 SGHRS, CDR2 YFSETQ. The ends were cut back, 3 bases at V and 2 bases at J, with 8 bases in the middle. This CDR3 spans 13 amino acids. Here the CDR3 reads CASSSGQQETQYF. The DNA of the CDR3 is TGCGCCAGCAGCTCAGGACAGCAAGAGACCCAGTACTTC.

The V and J genes are TRBV14 and TRBJ1-2; no definite D call. The CDR3 totals 12 residues. V was shortened by 6 bases and J by 4 bases, with 9 bases between the two germline ends. CDR1 is SGHDN and CDR2 is FVKESK in the germline V gene. The CDR3 DNA is TGTGCCAGCAGTGAAGTAGGCTATGGCTACACCTTC. This encodes CASSEVGYGYTF.